The 13 T cell receptor beta chains below come from one sample, sequenced in a study of shared clonotypes between healthy human individuals. The repertoire was sequenced with immunoSEQ multiplex PCR; TCRdb's copy has only in-frame clones and lacks some. The sample lists about 1 million clones, 60% to 80% occurring once. The sequencing sample was made of memory CD4+ T cells sorted from blood. As for subset: CD45RA-negative fraction. The receptors were sampled from a man aged 18 to 35 in good health.

The genes are TRBV10-1 and TRBJ1-5; D gene uncertain. Trimming cost V 6 bases and J 4 bases, with 10 bases left between them. CDR1 and CDR2 (germline): WNHNN, SYGVQD (reference sequence). This CDR3 is built from 13 residues. CDR3 DNA sequence: TGCGCCAGCAGCCCCGGCCTAAATCAGCCCCAGCATTTT. Its translation: CASSPGLNQPQHF.

In DNA form, the CDR3 reads TGTGCCAGCAATCAGAACACCGGGGAGCTGTTTTTT. Amino acid sequence: CASNQNTGELFF. V gene TRBV28 combines with J gene TRBJ2-2; no clear D. With 7 bases removed from V and 1 base from J, the gap between germline ends came to 4 bases. The CDR3 loop spans 12 amino acids. Germline CDR1 reads MDHEN; CDR2 reads SYDVKM. The full variable domain, in which reference TRBV28 and TRBJ2-2 provide the parts outside the CDR3, is DVKVTQSSRYLVKRTGEKVFLECVQDMDHENMFWYRQDPGLGLRLIYFSYDVKMKEKGDIPEGYSVSREKKERFSLILESASTNQTSMYLCASNQNTGELFFGEGSRLTVL.

V and J are TRBV27 and TRBJ1-6; no firm D call. V was pared by 6 bases and J by 4 bases, with 7 bases between. The CDR3 consists of 13 residues. Germline V CDR1 and CDR2: MNHEY, SMNVEV (reference sequence). CDR3 bases: TGTGCCAGCAGGACGGAATATAATTCACCCCTCCACTTT. This gives the protein CASRTEYNSPLHF.

This chain joins TRBV30 and TRBJ2-7; D unclear. Germline assignment: CDR1 GTSNPN and CDR2 SVGIG (reference sequence). The V and J ends lost 5 bases and 6 bases respectively, with 11 bases between them. The CDR3 consists of 11 residues. The CDR3 loop reads CAWGDFAEQYF. CDR3 bases: TGTGCCTGGGGGGATTTCGCCGAGCAGTACTTC.

This clone has a handful of counts. This chain uses TRBV4-3 with TRBJ2-3; TRBD1 matches at 7 bases. The CDR3 has 15 residues. The ends lost 1 base at V and 6 bases at J; junction bases unmatched: 7. Germline CDR1 is LGHNA and CDR2 is YSLEER. In DNA, the CDR3 is TGCGCCAGCAGCCAAGCGAAGCAGGGGGTGGATACGCAGTATTTT. Its translation is CASSQAKQGVDTQYF.

This clone came up a few times. The chain joins TRBV16 to TRBJ1-2; TRBD1 matches at 9 bases. This CDR3 has 14 amino acids. The V and J ends lost 0 bases and 7 bases, in that order; junction bases with no gene match: 3. Per the germline V gene, CDR1 is KGHSY and CDR2 is FQNENV. CDR3 DNA sequence: TGTGCCAGCAGCCAATCCCGGGGACAGGGTGGCTACACCTTC. Amino acid sequence: CASSQSRGQGGYTF.

Note on this clone: This specimen includes other DNA sequences encoding the same CDR3. V and J are TRBV6-5 and TRBJ1-1; D not certain. Looked up from germline, CDR1 is MNHEY and CDR2 is SVGAGI. Between the trimmed V and J ends, which lost 6 bases and 1 base, there was a span of 9 bases. The CDR3 has 13 amino acids. CDR3 in amino acids: CASRRTKNTEAFF. DNA of the CDR3: TGTGCCAGCAGGAGAACAAAGAACACTGAAGCTTTCTTT.

A single count supports this clone. This sequence joins TRBV14 and TRBJ2-5; possible D gene TRBD1, 5 bases. Between the trimmed V and J ends, which lost 0 bases and 5 bases, there was a span of 10 bases. The germline V gene has CDR1 SGHDN and CDR2 FVKESK. This CDR3 comprises 14 residues. The chain's CDR3 is CASSQDRAGETQYF. As DNA, the CDR3 is TGTGCCAGCAGCCAAGACAGGGCTGGTGAGACCCAGTACTTC.

The V and J genes are TRBV7-6 and TRBJ1-1; 7 bases are a match to TRBD1. The germline CDR1 and CDR2 sequences are SGHVS and FNYEAQ. V shed 5 bases and J 1 base; nucleotides not matched to a gene: 7. The CDR3 runs 15 residues. Written as DNA, the CDR3 is TGTGCCAGCAGCCCACCGACAGGGACGAACACTGAAGCTTTCTTT. As protein: CASSPPTGTNTEAFF.

This clone was found once. The chain is built from TRBV27 and TRBJ2-7, with D tentatively TRBD1 (6 bases). V was pared by 8 bases and J by 3 bases, with 14 bases between. The CDR3 consists of 13 residues. Germline V gene lookup returns CDR1 MNHEY and CDR2 SMNVEV (reference sequence). This CDR3 reads CASRRGGIYEQYF. CDR3 bases: TGTGCCAGCCGACGAGGGGGAATCTACGAGCAGTACTTC.

The table lists this clone with a count of one. This chain links TRBV11-2 with TRBJ1-4, with D hard to call. This CDR3 region has 13 residues. Germline V CDR1 and CDR2: SGHAT, FQNNGV. Between the trimmed V and J ends, which lost 3 bases and 6 bases, there was a span of 8 bases. As DNA, the CDR3 is TGTGCCAGCAGCTTTTTATTGGATGAAAAACTGTTTTTT. Amino acid sequence: CASSFLLDEKLFF.

This chain joins TRBV6-5 and TRBJ2-5, with 9 bases matching TRBD1. The V gene end was trimmed by 6 bases and the J gene end by 5 bases; junction bases not matched to a gene: 7. This CDR3 region has 14 residues. The V gene's germline CDR1 is MNHEY and CDR2 SVGAGI. CDR3 sequence reads: CASRAGQGLETQYF. The CDR3 nucleotides read TGTGCCAGCAGGGCGGGACAGGGATTGGAGACCCAGTACTTC.

V usage is TRBV28 and J usage is TRBJ1-1; the match to TRBD1 covers 7 bases. This CDR3 spans 13 amino acids. Germline trimming cut 4 bases from V and 8 bases from J; bases unmatched to any gene: 7. In germline, CDR1 is MDHEN, CDR2 SYDVKM. Written as DNA, the CDR3 is TGTGCCAGCAGTTCTCCGGGACAGATAGAAGCTTTCTTT. It is translated as CASSSPGQIEAFF.